The rows below give T cell receptor beta chains drawn from one sample of a study of regulatory T cells in long-lasting Graves disease. TCRdb processed the multiplex PCR reads anew with MiXCR; each CDR3 protein has one entry. The sample lists 500,000 to 800,000 distinct CDR3 sequences; 30% were seen once. The sequencing here drew on peripheral blood mononuclear cells (PBMCs), taken when the disease was refractory, from a patient treated with antithyroid drugs. These receptors came from a female donor with Graves disease. Each CDR3 is given with its conserved first and last residue. D genes are given only for firm matches. Rows give clone size only sometimes, using once, few, many, or a class for an expanded clone.

D gene	V gene	J gene	clone size	CDR3 DNA	CDR3 protein
-	TRBV28	TRBJ1-2	-	TGTGCCGGGGGGGGTCCCGGCACTAACTATGGCTACACCTTC	CAGGGPGTNYGYTF
-	TRBV6-2/TRBV6-3	TRBJ2-4	few	TGTGCCAGCAGTCATACACCCGTGGGGGCCAAAAACATTCAGTACTTC	CASSHTPVGAKNIQYF
-	TRBV5-6	TRBJ1-2	-	TGTGCCAGCAGCCCAGACAGCCGCCGGGGCTACACCTTC	CASSPDSRRGYTF
-	TRBV3-1	TRBJ2-7	-	TGTGCCAGCAGATCACTAGGACTCAACGAGCAGTACTTC	CASRSLGLNEQYF
TRBD2	TRBV20-1	TRBJ2-1	-	TGCAGTGCTAGAGATAAGGGACTAGGATACAATGAGCAGTTCTTC	CSARDKGLGYNEQFF
TRBD1	TRBV13	TRBJ2-4	few	TGTGCCAGCAGCTTAGGACAGGGGGTCTCTCCTGGGAACATTCAGTACTTC	CASSLGQGVSPGNIQYF
-	TRBV28	TRBJ1-3	-	TGTGCCAGCAGAAAATGGGGACGGCTGTTTACTGGAAACACCATATATTTT	CASRKWGRLFTGNTIYF
-	TRBV6-1	TRBJ1-4	-	TGTGCCAGCAGTGAAGTTACCATGTATCATGAAAAACTGTTTTTT	CASSEVTMYHEKLFF
-	TRBV10-3	TRBJ1-3	-	TGTGCCACCGCGAAGGGGGGAAGCTCTGGAAACACCATATATTTT	CATAKGGSSGNTIYF
TRBD1	TRBV28	TRBJ1-2	many	TGTGCCAGCAGTCTAGGGGGCTCCTTTAAGACCTTC	CASSLGGSFKTF
-	TRBV5-1	TRBJ1-5	-	TGTGCCAGCAGGTTGGGGAATAGCAATCAGCCCCAGCATTTT	CASRLGNSNQPQHF
TRBD1	TRBV2	TRBJ1-2	many	TGTGCCAGCAACGGACAGGGCAGCAACTATGGCTACACCTTC	CASNGQGSNYGYTF
-	TRBV20-1	TRBJ1-1	-	TGCAGTGCTAGTCAGGGTGTGAGCTCTGAAGCTTTCTTT	CSASQGVSSEAFF
-	TRBV28	TRBJ1-6	-	TGTGCCAGCAGGCCAGGGACACTGAGTAATTCACCCCTCCACTTT	CASRPGTLSNSPLHF
TRBD1	TRBV20-1	TRBJ1-2	-	TGCAGTACTCGGACAGGCCCTAACTATGGCTACACCTTC	CSTRTGPNYGYTF
-	TRBV24-1	TRBJ1-2	few	TGTGCCACCAGTGACCCCCTACAGGGCGGCTATGGCTACACCTTC	CATSDPLQGGYGYTF
-	TRBV20-1	TRBJ1-1	few	TGCAGTGCTAGGATTGGCGGGTGGATGAACACTGAAGCTTTCTTT	CSARIGGWMNTEAFF
TRBD1	TRBV5-5	TRBJ1-4	-	TGTGCCAGCAGCTTGGCCGGGACAGAGAGCGAAAAACTGTTTTTT	CASSLAGTESEKLFF
-	TRBV29-1	TRBJ2-1	once	TGCAGTTCCCTGTCCGGGGGATTCGAGCAGTTCTTC	CSSLSGGFEQFF
-	TRBV12-3/TRBV12-4	TRBJ1-2	many	TGTGCCAGCAGTTTTAGTCCTGGGAAGTCTGGCTACACCTTC	CASSFSPGKSGYTF
TRBD1	TRBV6-1	TRBJ1-1	few	TGTGCCAGCAGGATTTTCTACAGGGGGAGGGATGAAGCTTTCTTT	CASRIFYRGRDEAFF
TRBD2	TRBV2	TRBJ2-3	few	TGTGCCAGCGTTAGCGGGAGCCTGACAGATACGCAGTATTTT	CASVSGSLTDTQYF
TRBD1	TRBV6-1	TRBJ1-2	-	TGTGCCATCCAGGGGGTATATCTCTATGGCTACACCTTC	CAIQGVYLYGYTF
-	TRBV10-3	TRBJ1-2	-	TGTGCCATCAGTGAGGGGGCTAACTATGGCTACACCTTC	CAISEGANYGYTF